The next 16 T cell receptor beta chains were all read from a single sample in a study of blood T cell repertoires in COVID-19. This table comes from immunoSEQ multiplex PCR, and its TCRdb copy is limited to in-frame clones, with some not included. This table holds about 320,000 clones, 90% found once. Source material: PBMCs or T cells enriched from blood (not recorded which). These receptors all come from a man aged 60 to 69 who had recovered from COVID-19.

The chain links TRBV5-1 to TRBJ1-3; 7 positions agree with TRBD1. The CDR3 length is 17 residues. Trimming at V came to 0 bases and at J to 0 bases, leaving 6 bases not matched to a gene. CDR1 is SGHRS, CDR2 YFSETQ, per germline. In DNA form, the CDR3 reads TGCGCCAGCAGCTTGGCCGTAGGGACAGCCTCTGGAAACACCATATATTTT. Translated, it gives CASSLAVGTASGNTIYF.

The V call is TRBV2, the J call TRBJ1-2; no reliable D call. Germline lookup yields CDR1 SNHLY and CDR2 FYNNEI. CDR3 length equals 13 residues. Deletions cut 3 bases from V and 1 base from J, with 6 bases between. The CDR3 nucleotides read TGTGCCAGCAGTGAGCGGAATAACTATGGCTACACCTTC. Translation: CASSERNNYGYTF.

V gene TRBV3-1 (or the pseudogene TRBV3-2) combines with J gene TRBJ1-3; perhaps TRBD1 as D (6 bases). The germline V gene has CDR1 LGHDT and CDR2 YNNKEL (reference sequence). Between the trimmed V and J ends, which lost 6 bases and 1 base, there was a span of 10 bases. The CDR3 extends over 14 amino acids. The CDR3 nucleotides are TGTGCCAGCAGAACCACAGGGTCTGGAAACACCATATATTTT. Translated: CASRTTGSGNTIYF.

In its sample, this clone was seen once. The rearrangement uses TRBV7-9 and TRBJ2-1; 11 bases map to TRBD2. Unmatched junction bases numbered 3, after V lost 5 bases and J lost 6 bases. The CDR3 has 14 residues. Germline V gene sequence: CDR1 SEHNR, CDR2 FQNEAQ (reference sequence). CDR3 sequence: CASSQGLAVNEQFF. The DNA for the CDR3 is TGTGCCAGCAGCCAGGGACTAGCGGTCAATGAGCAGTTCTTC.

The chain uses TRBV11-3 and TRBJ2-3; D is perhaps TRBD1 (6 bases). Trimming shortened V by 2 bases and J by 3 bases, and 12 bases separated the two germline ends. CDR1 is SGHNT, CDR2 YENEEA, per germline. This CDR3 has 15 amino acids. DNA for the CDR3: TGTGCCAGCAGCTTACGACCAGGGGTAACAGATACGCAGTATTTT. Translation gives CASSLRPGVTDTQYF.

This chain joins TRBV24-1 and TRBJ1-2; no reliable D call. Germline CDR1 and CDR2: KGHDR and SFDVKD. Trimming pared 0 bases from V and 8 bases from J, leaving 12 bases between. The CDR3 extends over 14 amino acids. The CDR3 sequence: CATSDLWQASGYTF. The CDR3 coding sequence is TGTGCCACCAGTGATTTGTGGCAGGCGAGCGGCTACACCTTC.

The chain joins TRBV13 to TRBJ2-1, with TRBD2 identical over 11 bases. This CDR3 comprises 16 residues. Unmatched junction bases numbered 13, after V lost 5 bases and J lost 10 bases. Germline CDR1 reads PRHDT; CDR2 reads FYEKMQ (reference sequence). Here the CDR3 reads CASSRFGSGGAGEQFF. CDR3 DNA sequence: TGTGCCAGCAGCCGTTTCGGTAGCGGGGGGGCCGGGGAGCAGTTCTTC.

The chain has TRBV9 and TRBJ2-3; 11 nucleotides line up with TRBD2. V was pared by 3 bases and J by 7 bases, with 13 bases of the junction left unmatched. The CDR3 length is 17 residues. Germline-derived CDR1 and CDR2 are SGDLS and YYNGEE. The CDR3 reads CASSARGTSGGRNTQYF. The CDR3 DNA sequence: TGTGCCAGCAGCGCAAGAGGGACTAGCGGCGGGAGAAATACGCAGTATTTT.

This chain connects TRBV10-3 to TRBJ1-6; D perhaps matches TRBD1 (6 bases). Germline V gene lookup returns CDR1 ENHRY and CDR2 SYGVKD. Trimming stripped 0 bases from V and 8 bases from J, with 14 bases between. The CDR3 has 16 amino acids. The CDR3 sequence: CAISESSGHGDSPLHF. In DNA form, the CDR3 reads TGTGCCATCAGTGAGTCGTCGGGACACGGAGATTCACCCCTCCACTTT.

This clone was recorded only once. The CDR3 sequence: CASSTHSPLPRDRGLNEQFF. CDR3 sequence (DNA): TGTGCCAGCAGCACACACTCTCCCCTACCCCGGGACAGGGGGCTCAATGAGCAGTTCTTC. The genes are TRBV7-9 and TRBJ2-1; 12 nucleotides line up with TRBD1. V lost 5 bases to trimming and J lost 6 bases; unmatched junction nucleotides: 20. In germline, CDR1 is SEHNR, CDR2 FQNEAQ (reference sequence). The CDR3 has 20 amino acids.

The chain is built from TRBV3-1 (or the pseudogene TRBV3-2) and TRBJ2-1, with 13 bases identical to TRBD2. This CDR3 has 15 residues. V lost 1 base, J lost 7 bases, and 1 base stayed unmatched. Germline values: CDR1 LGHDT, CDR2 YNNKEL (reference sequence). This CDR3 is CASSQGTSGRNEQFF. The CDR3 nucleotides are TGTGCCAGCAGCCAAGGGACTAGCGGGAGAAATGAGCAGTTCTTC.

J is TRBJ1-2 and V is TRBV18, with 10 bases lining up with TRBD1. This CDR3 has 14 amino acids. Germline V gene data show CDR1 as KGHSH and CDR2 as LQKENI. J lost 3 bases, V lost 3 bases, and 1 base had no gene match. CDR3 in DNA: TGTGCCAGCTCACCCGGGACAGGGGACTATGGCTACACCTTC. Translating it yields CASSPGTGDYGYTF.

A single count supports this clone. J is TRBJ2-3 and V is TRBV11-3; TRBD2 agrees at 8 bases. Germline V lookup: CDR1 SGHNT, CDR2 YENEEA. This CDR3 has 17 amino acids. J gave up 0 bases and V 5 bases, and 10 bases lay outside the gene matches. The CDR3 sequence: CASSHGGASGSTDTQYF. The CDR3 DNA is TGTGCCAGCAGCCACGGAGGAGCTAGCGGGAGCACAGATACGCAGTATTTT.

V gene TRBV6-1 combines with J gene TRBJ2-7, with a tentative D call TRBD2 (5 bases). Germline CDR1 is MNHNS and CDR2 is SASEGT. V lost 3 bases and J 2 bases, leaving 11 bases between the germline ends. This CDR3 comprises 14 residues. This CDR3 reads CASSDPTTTYEQYF. For the CDR3, the DNA is TGTGCCAGCAGTGACCCGACTACCACCTACGAGCAGTACTTC.

The rearrangement links TRBV18 to TRBJ1-1, with D unclear. Germline lookup yields CDR1 KGHSH and CDR2 LQKENI. The CDR3 is made up of 12 amino acids. V was trimmed by 2 bases and J by 6 bases, leaving 7 bases between them. The CDR3 DNA reads TGTGCCAGCTCACCATACAACGCTGAAGCTTTCTTT. Translation gives CASSPYNAEAFF. Using reference TRBV18 and TRBJ1-1 for the parts outside the CDR3, the full variable domain is NAGVMQNPRHLVRRRGQEARLRCSPMKGHSHVYWYRQLPEEGLKFMVYLQKENIIDESGMPKERFSAEFPKEGPSILRIQQVVRGDSAAYFCASSPYNAEAFFGQGTRLTVV.

The chain recombines TRBV6-5 with TRBJ1-2; 8 positions match TRBD1. The CDR3 covers 14 residues. The V gene end was trimmed by 9 bases and the J gene end by 6 bases; junction bases not matched to a gene: 12. Germline lookup yields CDR1 MNHEY and CDR2 SVGAGI. CDR3 loop: CASSIDRGVDGYTF. The CDR3 DNA follows: TGTGCCAGTTCAATAGACAGGGGCGTTGATGGCTACACCTTC.